This T cell receptor beta chain stems from a study of a mutant IDH1 vaccine in newly diagnosed glioma. Findings of the study overall: Pseudoprogression seemed unrelated to changes in top peripheral T cell clonotypes.

Regarding this clone: Its target is not known.

The V and J ends lost 7 bases and 2 bases respectively, with 13 bases between them. There are 13 residues in the CDR3. CDR1 is SQVTM, CDR2 ANQGSEA, per germline. The method was immunoSEQ multiplex PCR; TCRdb's version includes in-frame clones alone and lacks a portion of them. The sample has some 20,000 clones, approximately 84% seen once. This sample's time point: week 47, end of study. It was 300 ug of mutant IDH1 20-mer peptide that made up each vaccine dose, given with topical imiquimod. The astrocytomas were IDH1-mutant, ATRX-negative, and WHO grade 3 or 4. The sequence was obtained from a middle-aged man with glioma. The specimen was PBMCs, collected from a glioma patient whose treatment included an IDH1 peptide vaccine. The genes are TRBV29-1 and TRBJ2-3; D is undetermined. The CDR3 nucleotides read TGCAGCGCCGTCTATGGGGTCACAGATACGCAGTATTTT. This gives the protein CSAVYGVTDTQYF.